This T cell receptor (beta chain) was profiled in a study of CD8+ T cells in alopecia areata. Study-level points and caveats: Mouse data revealed clearer TCR sharing than patient data did, a gap possibly tied to HLA.

The CDR3 spans 16 residues. Trimming at V came to 5 bases and at J to 4 bases, leaving 8 bases not matched to a gene. Germline loops: CDR1 SGHTA, CDR2 FQGNSA. As for this clone: The antigen remains undetermined.

Treatment indicated: oral pan-JAK inhibitor, 5-10 mg twice daily. Extracted from the samples, RNA was reverse transcribed into cDNA to serve as the sequencing template. Using immunoSEQ multiplex PCR, the repertoire was profiled, and TCRdb retains in-frame clones only, with some absent. Of about 190,000 clones listed, around three fifths are singletons. The clonotype was recovered from a human donor with alopecia areata. The V gene is TRBV7-2, the J gene TRBJ2-2; 9 bases line up with TRBD1. Material: CD4+ T cells sorted from blood, obtained around week 50, from a patient treated with tofacitinib. CDR3: CASSLRDREGTGELFF. The CDR3 bases are TGTGCCAGCAGCCTCCGGGACAGGGAGGGCACCGGGGAGCTGTTTTTT.